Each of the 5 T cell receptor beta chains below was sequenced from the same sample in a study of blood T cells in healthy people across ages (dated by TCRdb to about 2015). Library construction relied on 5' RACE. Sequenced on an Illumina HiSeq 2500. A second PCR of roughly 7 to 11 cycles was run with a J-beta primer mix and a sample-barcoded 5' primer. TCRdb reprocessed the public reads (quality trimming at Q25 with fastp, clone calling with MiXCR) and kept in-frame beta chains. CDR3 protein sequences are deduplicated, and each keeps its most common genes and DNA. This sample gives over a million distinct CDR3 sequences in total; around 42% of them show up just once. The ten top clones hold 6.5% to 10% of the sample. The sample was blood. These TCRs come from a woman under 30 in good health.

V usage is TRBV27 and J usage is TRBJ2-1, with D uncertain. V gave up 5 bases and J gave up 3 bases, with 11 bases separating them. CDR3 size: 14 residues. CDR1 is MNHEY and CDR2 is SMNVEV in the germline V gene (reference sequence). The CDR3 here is CASSTGMVYNEQFF. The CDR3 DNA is TGTGCCAGCAGTACTGGTATGGTCTACAATGAGCAGTTCTTC.

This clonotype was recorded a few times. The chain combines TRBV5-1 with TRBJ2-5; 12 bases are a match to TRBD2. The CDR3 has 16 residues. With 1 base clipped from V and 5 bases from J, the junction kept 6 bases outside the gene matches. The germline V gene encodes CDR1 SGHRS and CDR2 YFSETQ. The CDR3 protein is CASSLLPGLAGETQYF. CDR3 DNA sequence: TGCGCCAGCAGCTTGCTGCCGGGACTAGCGGGCGAGACCCAGTACTTC. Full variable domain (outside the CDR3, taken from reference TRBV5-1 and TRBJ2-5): KAGVTQTPRYLIKTRGQQVTLSCSPISGHRSVSWYQQTPGQGLQFLFEYFSETQRNKGNFPGRFSGRQFSNSRSEMNVSTLELGDSALYLCASSLLPGLAGETQYFGPGTRLLVL.

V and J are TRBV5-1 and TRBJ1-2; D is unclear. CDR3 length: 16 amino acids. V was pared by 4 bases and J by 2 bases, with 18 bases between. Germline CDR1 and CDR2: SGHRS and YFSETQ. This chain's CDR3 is CASSPSFLRANYGYTF. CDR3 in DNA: TGCGCCAGCAGCCCCAGTTTTCTAAGGGCCAACTATGGCTACACCTTC.

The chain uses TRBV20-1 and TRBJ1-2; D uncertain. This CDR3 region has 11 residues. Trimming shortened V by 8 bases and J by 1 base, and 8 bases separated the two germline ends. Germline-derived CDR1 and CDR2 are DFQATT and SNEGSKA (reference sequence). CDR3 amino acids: CSLYDNYGYTF. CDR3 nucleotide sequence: TGCAGTCTATATGATAACTATGGCTACACCTTC.

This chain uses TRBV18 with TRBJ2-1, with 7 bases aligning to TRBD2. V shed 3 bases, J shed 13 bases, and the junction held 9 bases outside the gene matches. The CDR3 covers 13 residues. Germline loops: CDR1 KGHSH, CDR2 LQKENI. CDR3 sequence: CASSPGLGETQFF. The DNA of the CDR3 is TGTGCCAGCTCACCCGGACTAGGAGAGACCCAGTTCTTC.